This T cell receptor (beta chain) is from a study of blood T cell repertoires in COVID-19. Overall study: The United States, Italy and Spain supplied acute and convalescent COVID-19 samples. In each case, the material was cDNA or gDNA derived from T cells, B-cell-depleted T cells, or PBMCs.

As handled by the study authors: Estimates of nucleated cell counts were drawn from the amplification of reference gene primers. TCRdb keeps only in-frame clones here, not all; method: immunoSEQ multiplex PCR. V and J calls and clone size are as listed in that table; D and trimming were resolved from the DNA. This table holds a few hundred thousand clones, around 91% found once. The receptor comes from a woman aged 55-69 years with acute or convalescent COVID-19. Sequenced: peripheral blood.

This CDR3 is CASSQDRNTGELFF. The CDR3 DNA reads TGTGCCAGCAGCCAAGACAGAAACACCGGGGAGCTGTTTTTT. This chain uses TRBV7-7 with TRBJ2-2, with a weak D call TRBD1 (5 bases). The CDR3 is 14 amino acids. Deletions cut 5 bases from V and 2 bases from J, with 9 bases between. Germline assignment: CDR1 SSHAT and CDR2 FNYEAQ (reference sequence).